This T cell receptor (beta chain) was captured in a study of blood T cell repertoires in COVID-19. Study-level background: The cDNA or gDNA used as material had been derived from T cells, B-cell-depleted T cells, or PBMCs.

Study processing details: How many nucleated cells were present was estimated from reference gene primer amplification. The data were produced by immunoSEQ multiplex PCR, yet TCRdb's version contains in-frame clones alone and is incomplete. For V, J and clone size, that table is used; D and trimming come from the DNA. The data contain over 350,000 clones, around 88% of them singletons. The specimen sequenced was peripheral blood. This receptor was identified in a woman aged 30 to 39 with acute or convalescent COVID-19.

The CDR3 is CASSSGLAGVSQYF. In DNA, the CDR3 is TGTGCCAGCAGCTCGGGACTAGCGGGGGTTTCTCAGTACTTC. This rearrangement joins TRBV5-6 to TRBJ2-5; 14 bases map to TRBD2. The CDR3 covers 14 residues. Germline trimming cut 3 bases from V and 11 bases from J; bases unmatched to any gene: 6. The germline V gene has CDR1 SGHDT and CDR2 YYEEEE.